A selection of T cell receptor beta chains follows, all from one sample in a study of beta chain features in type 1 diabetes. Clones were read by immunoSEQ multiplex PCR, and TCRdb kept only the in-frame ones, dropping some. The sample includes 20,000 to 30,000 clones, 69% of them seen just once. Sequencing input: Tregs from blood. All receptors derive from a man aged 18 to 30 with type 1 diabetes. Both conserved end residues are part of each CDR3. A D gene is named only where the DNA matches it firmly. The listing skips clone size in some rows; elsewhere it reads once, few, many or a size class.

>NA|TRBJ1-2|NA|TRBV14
TGTGCCAGCAGCCAAGGAAACGGTTATGGCTACACCTTC
CASSQGNGYGYTF
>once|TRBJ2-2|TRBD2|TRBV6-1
TGTGCCAGCAGTGTCAGACTAGCGGGAGTGGTCGGGGAGCTGTTTTTT
CASSVRLAGVVGELFF
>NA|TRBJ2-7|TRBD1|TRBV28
TGTGCCAGCCTGGACAGGGGGCGACGCGAGCAGTACTTC
CASLDRGRREQYF
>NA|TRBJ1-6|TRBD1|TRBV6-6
TGTGCCAGCAGTTGGAGGGGGACAGGGGATTCACCCCTCCACTTT
CASSWRGTGDSPLHF
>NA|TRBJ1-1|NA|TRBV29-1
TGCAGCGTTGAAAACCGGGGTGGCACTGAAGCTTTCTTT
CSVENRGGTEAFF
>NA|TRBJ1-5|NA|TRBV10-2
TGCGCCAGCAGTGAGCCCCCCGGTACGCCGGACATAAATCAGCCCCAGCATTTT
CASSEPPGTPDINQPQHF
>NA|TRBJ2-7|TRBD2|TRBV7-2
TGTGCCAGCAGCTTAGTGGGACTAGCGGGAGCGCGGGAGCAGTACTTC
CASSLVGLAGAREQYF
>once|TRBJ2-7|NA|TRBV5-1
TGCGCCAGCAGCCTCAACACGTACGAGCAGTACTTC
CASSLNTYEQYF
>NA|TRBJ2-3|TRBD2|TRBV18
TGTGCCAGCTCACCTCCTCGCGCGGGGGGAGGTGATACGCAGTATTTT
CASSPPRAGGGDTQYF
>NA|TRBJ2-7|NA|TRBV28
TGTGCCAGCAGTACGCCGAGCTCCTACGAGCAGTACTTC
CASSTPSSYEQYF
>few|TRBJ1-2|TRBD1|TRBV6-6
TGTGCCAGCAATCCGGACAGGAATGGCTACACCTTC
CASNPDRNGYTF
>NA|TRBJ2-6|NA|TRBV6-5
TGTGCCAGCAGTTGGTGGGGAGGTTCCGGGGCCAACGTCCTGACTTTC
CASSWWGGSGANVLTF
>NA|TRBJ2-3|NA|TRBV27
TGTGCCAGCAGGCGAAACGGGTACTCCACAGATACGCAGTATTTT
CASRRNGYSTDTQYF
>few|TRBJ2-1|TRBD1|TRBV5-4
TGTGCCAGCAGCCCAGGGGACAGTTGGAATGAGCAGTTCTTC
CASSPGDSWNEQFF
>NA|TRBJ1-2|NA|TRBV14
TGTGCCAGCAGCCAAGCCCGACAGGCTAACTATGGCTACACCTTC
CASSQARQANYGYTF
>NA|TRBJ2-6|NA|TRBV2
TGTGCCACTCGAGCAGGTGTTGGGGCCAACGTCCTGACTTTC
CATRAGVGANVLTF
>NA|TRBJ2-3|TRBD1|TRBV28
TGTGCCAGTACCTCCGGACAGGGGCCAGATACGCAGTATTTT
CASTSGQGPDTQYF
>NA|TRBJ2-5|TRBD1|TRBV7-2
TGTGCCAGCAGCCCAAAGACAGGGCGGGAGACCCAGTACTTC
CASSPKTGRETQYF
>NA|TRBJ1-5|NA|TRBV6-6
TGTGCCAGCACCGGTAGCAATCAGCCCCAGCATTTT
CASTGSNQPQHF
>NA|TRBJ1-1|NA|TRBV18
TGTGCCAGCTCACCACTAGTCGCTGGGAACACTGAAGCTTTCTTT
CASSPLVAGNTEAFF
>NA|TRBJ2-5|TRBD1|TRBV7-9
TGTGCCAGCAGCTTTGGACAGGGGAGGGAAGAGACCCAGTACTTC
CASSFGQGREETQYF
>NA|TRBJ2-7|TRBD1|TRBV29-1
TGCAGCGTCGCCAGGACAGGTTATACCTACGAGCAGTACTTC
CSVARTGYTYEQYF
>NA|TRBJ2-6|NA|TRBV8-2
TGTGGCAAACACATGAGGATAACACAAAGCCGGGCCAACGTCCTGACTTTC
CGKHMRITQSRANVLTF
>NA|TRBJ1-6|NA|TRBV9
TGTGCCAGCAGCGCCGGGGGGGCTATCAGCTCCTATAATTCACCCCTCCACTTT
CASSAGGAISSYNSPLHF